The T cell receptor (beta chain) under discussion was sequenced for a study of OX40 agonist ivuxolimab in advanced cancers. General observations from the study: Patients who responded partially at 0.1-3.0 mg/kg showed clonal expansion ranking among the lowest.

The sample holds a few counts of this clone. Its specificity is unknown. This table comes from immunoSEQ multiplex PCR, and its TCRdb copy is limited to in-frame clones, with some not included. The data contain 50,000 to 65,000 clones, roughly 84% of them singletons. Germline V lookup: CDR1 SGHRS, CDR2 YFSETQ. The trim removed 1 base at V and 4 bases at J, leaving 4 bases unmatched. This CDR3 has 15 residues. This clonotype was obtained from an adult with an advanced solid tumor such as melanoma, head and neck, liver or kidney cancer. Source: CD4+ or CD8+ T cells sorted from blood, taken in a trial of the OX40 agonist ivuxolimab. The genes are TRBV5-1 and TRBJ1-1; TRBD1 aligns across 10 bases. The DNA of the CDR3 is TGCGCCAGCAGCTTGAGCGGGACAGGGGTCACTGAAGCTTTCTTT. This sequence encodes CASSLSGTGVTEAFF.